These 5 T cell receptor beta chains came from one sample sequenced in a study of T cell changes during pregnancy in multiple sclerosis. Only in-frame clones appear in the TCRdb table, and some are missing; sequencing was by immunoSEQ multiplex PCR. The sample yields around 51,000 clones, 93% seen once. Here the sequenced sample was peripheral blood, taken in the second trimester of pregnancy. These receptors were collected from a female donor with multiple sclerosis, enrolled in a pregnancy study.

J is TRBJ1-1 and V is TRBV10-3; 9 bases match TRBD1. CDR1 ENHRY and CDR2 SYGVKD come from the germline V gene. The CDR3 runs 13 residues. With V trimmed by 10 bases and J by 4 bases, 7 bases remained unmatched. The CDR3 loop is CATSGQGTTEAFF. The CDR3 DNA reads as TGTGCCACCTCGGGACAGGGTACCACTGAAGCTTTCTTT.

The chain recombines TRBV5-1 with TRBJ2-1; no definite D call. From germline, CDR1 is SGHRS and CDR2 YFSETQ. Trimming took off 0 bases at V and 2 bases at J, with 9 bases between the two ends. This CDR3 spans 15 amino acids. The CDR3 DNA sequence: TGCGCCAGCAGCTTGGTGCAGTCCGCCTACAATGAGCAGTTCTTC. Translated: CASSLVQSAYNEQFF. Looking up the rest from reference TRBV5-1 and TRBJ2-1 gives the full variable domain: KAGVTQTPRYLIKTRGQQVTLSCSPISGHRSVSWYQQTPGQGLQFLFEYFSETQRNKGNFPGRFSGRQFSNSRSEMNVSTLELGDSALYLCASSLVQSAYNEQFFGPGTRLTVL.

The V call is TRBV7-2, the J call TRBJ2-7, with D maybe TRBD1 (7 bases). The germline gives CDR1 SGHTA, CDR2 FQGNSA. The CDR3 runs to 16 residues. With 0 bases removed from V and 0 bases from J, the gap between germline ends came to 12 bases. The CDR3, as DNA: TGTGCCAGCAGCTTAGCCTGGGGGGACAGCTCCTACGAGCAGTACTTC. Translated: CASSLAWGDSSYEQYF. Full variable domain (remainder filled in from reference TRBV7-2 and TRBJ2-7): GAGVSQSPSNKVTEKGKDVELRCDPISGHTALYWYRQSLGQGLEFLIYFQGNSAPDKSGLPSDRFSAERTGGSVSTLTIQRTQQEDSAVYLCASSLAWGDSSYEQYFGPGTRLTVT.

The chain employs TRBV7-9 and TRBJ1-1, with TRBD1 matching over 10 bases. Germline trimming cut 6 bases from V and 12 bases from J; bases unmatched to any gene: 19. Germline loops: CDR1 SEHNR, CDR2 FQNEAQ (reference sequence). The CDR3 is made up of 16 amino acids. The CDR3 sequence: CASSQTGGAERTLTFF. CDR3 in DNA: TGTGCCAGCAGTCAGACAGGGGGCGCAGAGCGTACTTTGACTTTCTTT.

This chain uses TRBV7-2 with TRBJ2-3, with a weak D call TRBD2 (6 bases). V lost 1 base and J lost 2, with 13 bases in between. This CDR3 contains 16 residues. Germline V gives CDR1 SGHTA, CDR2 FQGNSA. CDR3 sequence: CASSLDRAGYTDTQYF. As DNA, the CDR3 is TGTGCCAGCAGCTTAGATCGAGCGGGCTACACAGATACGCAGTATTTT.